This T cell receptor (beta chain) was recovered during a study of blood T cell repertoires in COVID-19. Study context: Symptom resolution, clearance, or two negative PCRs marked donors in Cohort 3 as recovered. PBMCs, B-cell-depleted T cells, or T cells provided the cDNA or gDNA that made up the material.

Source study methods: Researchers report that nucleated cell counts were estimated from reference gene primer amplification. The repertoire was sequenced with immunoSEQ multiplex PCR; TCRdb's copy has only in-frame clones and lacks some. That table furnishes V, J and clone size, whereas the DNA furnished D and trimming. The sample yields more than 120,000 clones, roughly 84% seen once. V was trimmed by 1 base and J by 3 bases, leaving 12 bases between them. This CDR3 has 16 residues. The V gene's germline CDR1 is SNHLY and CDR2 FYNNEI. This clonotype was obtained from a man aged 50 to 60 in a cohort exposed to, infected with or recovered from COVID-19 (not recorded which). The sequenced sample was PBMCs or T cells enriched from blood (not recorded which). The chain combines TRBV2 with TRBJ1-4, with D possibly TRBD1 on 6 matching bases. CDR3 nucleotide sequence: TGTGCCAGCAGTGAAGACAGGGTAATAGCTAATGAAAAACTGTTTTTT. Translating it yields CASSEDRVIANEKLFF. Looking up the rest from reference TRBV2 and TRBJ1-4 gives the full variable domain: EPEVTQTPSHQVTQMGQEVILRCVPISNHLYFYWYRQILGQKVEFLVSFYNNEISEKSEIFDDQFSVERPDGSNFTLKIRSTKLEDSAMYFCASSEDRVIANEKLFFGSGTQLSVL.